The clone carrying this TCR beta chain was counted a few times. Its antigen is currently unknown. TCRdb reanalysed the reads using MiXCR and keeps one entry per CDR3 protein. The table includes a few hundred thousand distinct CDR3 sequences, under 25% detected once. The data originate from a study of T cell repertoires in cytomegalovirus infection. Study as a whole: It was the public TCR beta signatures that indicated both CMV infection and matching HLA type. Whole-study results and caveats: In two of eight donors, the top clonotype was HLA-C-restricted CMV-specific. Frequencies of public TCR beta families were cumulated, and this identified carriers of CMV plus the relevant HLA.

Germline CDR1 reads DFQATT; CDR2 reads SNEGSKA (reference sequence). The CDR3 runs 11 residues. Deletions cut 3 bases from V and 6 bases from J, with 8 bases between. This receptor was obtained from a human donor in good health (CMV status not recorded). Some clones in this sample may be carry-over from other donors' samples. The chain links TRBV20-1 to TRBJ1-1, with a tentative D call TRBD1 (5 bases). Sequencing was carried out using CD8+ T cells from PBMCs. CDR3 residues: CSASWGAEAFF. The CDR3 DNA reads TGCAGTGCTAGTTGGGGGGCTGAAGCTTTCTTT.